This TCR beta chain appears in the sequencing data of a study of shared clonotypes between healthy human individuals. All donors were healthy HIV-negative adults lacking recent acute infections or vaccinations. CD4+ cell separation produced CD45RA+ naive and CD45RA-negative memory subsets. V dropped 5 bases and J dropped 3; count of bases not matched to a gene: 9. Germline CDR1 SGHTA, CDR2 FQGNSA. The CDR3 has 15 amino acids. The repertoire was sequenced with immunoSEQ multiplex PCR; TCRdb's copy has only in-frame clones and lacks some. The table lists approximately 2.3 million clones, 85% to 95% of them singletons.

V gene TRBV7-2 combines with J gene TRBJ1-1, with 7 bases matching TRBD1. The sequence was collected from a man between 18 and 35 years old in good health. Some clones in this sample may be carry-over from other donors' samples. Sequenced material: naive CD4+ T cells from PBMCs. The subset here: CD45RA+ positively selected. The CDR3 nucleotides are TGTGCCAGCAGCCCCTCTATACAGGGGTACACTGAAGCTTTCTTT. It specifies CASSPSIQGYTEAFF.